This T cell receptor beta chain was recovered during a study of PD-L1 blockade in urothelial cancer. Study summary: Beginning at some point between 2012 and 2014, patients received atezolizumab, given as 1,200 mg intravenously every 3 weeks. Bladder-origin urothelial cancer in males covered about 85% of the 29 patients. Blood samples had a median of 141,255 T cells.

Study observations and caveats: Pretreatment peripheral blood TCR clonality that fell below the median predicted better survival among the patients studied.

Note on this clone: Antigen unknown.

Germline V gene data show CDR1 as MDHEN and CDR2 as SYDVKM. This CDR3 has 17 residues. Produced via immunoSEQ multiplex PCR; TCRdb's table is partial and in-frame only. The table lists about 110,000 clones, around 85% of them singletons. V and J are TRBV28 and TRBJ2-5, with 8 nucleotides matching TRBD2. The J call may be faulty, since TRBJ2-7 better matches the DNA end. The clonotype comes from a man in his fifties or sixties with urothelial cancer. The specimen comprised PBMCs, sampled around atezolizumab (anti-PD-L1) treatment. The CDR3 sequence is CASSLHRLAPSSYEQYF. The DNA of the CDR3 is TGTGCCAGCAGTCTCCATCGACTAGCGCCATCCTCCTACGAGCAGTACTTC.